This TCR beta chain was sequenced during a study of control samples from healthy donors and cancer patients. Clones were sequenced by immunoSEQ multiplex PCR, and TCRdb holds only the in-frame ones, with some missing. The repertoire holds about 99,000 clones, with roughly 90% as singletons. This receptor was obtained from a man between 60 and 70 years old with lung cancer. Sequenced input: PBMCs.

CDR3 in DNA: TGTGCCAGCTCACGACAGGGGGAAGTAGGAGAAAAACTGTTTTTT. It yields the protein CASSRQGEVGEKLFF. The V and J genes are TRBV18 and TRBJ1-4, with 9 positions matching TRBD1. Germline V lookup: CDR1 KGHSH, CDR2 LQKENI. V dropped 4 bases and J dropped 8; count of bases not matched to a gene: 8. This CDR3 region has 15 residues.